Reported below is one T cell receptor (beta chain). Antigen: not known. These data originate in a study of shared clonotypes between healthy human individuals. Study-level findings and limits: Investigators expected sequencing depth to affect clonotype sharing among donors.

The repertoire was sequenced with immunoSEQ multiplex PCR; TCRdb's copy has only in-frame clones and lacks some. The sample carries about 380,000 clones, roughly 96% recorded once. Together with CD45RO+ cells, CCR7-negative CD45RA+ TemRA cells were included in CD8 memory. J gave up 6 bases and V 0 bases, and 7 bases lay outside the gene matches. Germline CDR1 reads SGHRS; CDR2 reads YFSETQ. The CDR3 is made up of 16 amino acids. The sequence was collected from a man aged 25-40 years in good health. Sequencing was carried out using memory CD8+ T cells sorted from blood. Subset of the sample: CD45RO+ cells pooled with CCR7-negative TemRA cells. The chain is built from TRBV5-1 and TRBJ2-7, with 12 bases that match TRBD2. CDR3 amino acids: CASSLALAGGHGEQYF. The CDR3 nucleotides are TGCGCCAGCAGCTTGGCACTAGCGGGAGGCCATGGCGAGCAGTACTTC.